This T cell receptor (beta chain) was documented in a study of cytomegalovirus exposure and HLA in healthy donors (TCRdb year 2017). About the full investigation: An earlier analysis of roughly 630 of the donors reported approximately 300 Gb of sequence data and some 100 million unique TCR beta sequences from 150 million to 200 million T cells. About 280 gigabases of sequencing data and approximately 85 million unique TCR sequences were included in an early release covering 550 to 800 HLA-typed donors. Of the approximately 370 genotyped donors, 75% to 85% were placed in the genetic ancestry cluster associated with self-reported Caucasian donors. The study aimed to test whether cataloging public T cell receptors could reveal signatures of past pathogen exposure. The study used immunosequencing to profile the T cell repertoires of 666 subjects and linked those repertoires to cytomegalovirus serostatus. A separate validation cohort of approximately 120 different subjects was used in addition to the roughly 700-subject first cohort. High-throughput TCR immunosequencing, statistical association of individual TCRs with disease status, and machine learning were combined to predict cytomegalovirus infection status. A later analysis re-analyzed previously published TCR beta repertoires from 500 to 700 donors and added high-resolution HLA genotyping to study TCR occurrence patterns. Rather than drawing on any new phenotypic data, the later analysis identified candidate immune exposures from TCR beta sequences and the way those sequences occurred across donors. To decide whether each TCR beta V gene segment behaved as functional or pseudogenic, an earlier analysis of approximately 600 of the donors relied on high-throughput TCR beta sequencing. Donor age, sex, ethnicity and CMV serostatus were compiled alongside the repertoire data. A later genetic analysis used genome-wide SNP genotypes for about three fifths of the 666 donors, treating that subset as a discovery cohort. All discovery cohort repertoires had been generated using a single sequencing platform. Both class I and class II loci were covered by HLA typing, at four-digit resolution. Typing coverage varied by locus: 629-630 donors for A, B, C, DRB1 and DQB1; some 520 for DQA1; about 570 for DPA1; under 490 for DPB1. Because of strong linkage in the cohort, roughly five DR-DQ haplotypes were treated as single units for association and clustering. Among about 400 genotyped donors of the cohort, an average of approximately 240,000 unique TCR beta nucleotide sequences was sequenced per donor, of which 15% to 20% were non-productive. The research as a whole found: Because some donors lacked HLA typing at each locus, the association tests relied only on the typed subset. Specific HLA alleles were associated with more than 15,000 TCR beta sequences at a false discovery rate of 0.05 in a later analysis. A later genetic analysis reported fewer N-insertions in productive TCRs among donors in an Asian-associated ancestry cluster than the 666-donor mean. In an earlier analysis of around 500 of the donors, most TCR beta V segments appeared in productive rearrangements about 87% or about 30% of the time, broadly matching IMGT annotations. The authors suggested that the approach could potentially be extended to other disease states and immunological phenotypes. In a later analysis, several top co-occurrence clusters were reported to appear linked to parvovirus B19, influenza, CMV and Epstein-Barr virus. According to a later analysis, TCR association rates differed among HLA loci, with DRB1 alleles showing the most associated TCRs and HLA-C alleles showing the fewest. The classifier was reported to diagnose cytomegalovirus status with high specificity and sensitivity in both the original and validation cohorts. A cluster of highly shared sequence variants was judged likely to be a technical artifact of the sequencing pipeline. A further reported finding was that TCR beta sequences accurately predicted the HLA-A and HLA-B alleles for most subjects in the first cohort. Most CMV-associated TCR beta chains appeared to be HLA-restricted in a later analysis, and the HLA associations seemed to be driven largely by CMV exposure. A few of the identified cytomegalovirus-associated TCR beta chains were confirmed in vitro to be specific for cytomegalovirus antigens. Linkage disequilibrium might explain the correlated functional status among segregating V segments, but an unknown experimental factor could not be ruled out. CMV serostatus was the only immune exposure information available for the cohort. Across donors, most TCR sequences were observed very rarely, whereas some public TCRs were present in many individuals. The presence/absence analyses assumed that sequencing depth was roughly uniform across donors, and that assumption may not be true. In this cohort, only TCR beta chains were sequenced, and detectable features were limited by the absence of alpha or paired-chain data. An association between a missense DCLRE1C variant and V-gene and J-gene trimming of TCR beta chains was found in a later genetic analysis and replicated in an independent cohort. Strong co-occurrence of HLA alleles, especially DR and DQ, made assigning TCR associations to individual alleles difficult. In the study, around 150 TCR beta chains were listed as associated with cytomegalovirus. Because counts were too low, 15 to 20 rarely observed V segments, including chromosome 9 orphons, were left out of the earlier analysis of a few hundred of the donors. A later analysis found that HLA-associated TCR beta chains were more clonally expanded and had lower generation probabilities than equally common non-associated chains.

The cohort consisted of 600 to 700 healthy bone marrow donors. At the time of sampling, all cohort members were nominally healthy, though unrecorded immune exposures were likely present. The donor was CMV seropositive and was included in the group of around 300 seropositive cohort members. A peripheral blood sample was collected from each donor, and TCR beta sequencing was performed on peripheral blood mononuclear cells. Genomic DNA extraction from the blood cell samples was performed with the Qiagen DNeasy Blood Extraction Kit. This clone showed up just once. There is no known antigen for this receptor. Base qualities are not at hand, and no much larger clone is one base apart. Libraries were constructed by the immunoSEQ multiplex PCR assay. For the multiplex PCR, a mixture combining 60 forward primers for TCR Vbeta segments and 13 reverse primers for TCR Jbeta segments was used. The CDR3 region of rearranged TCR beta genes was amplified from genomic DNA with a multiplex PCR assay. The Illumina HiSeq System was used to sequence the amplified TCR beta libraries as 87-base-pair reads. On the authors' methods: A later analysis tallied around 80 million unique TCR beta chains across the 550 to 850 repertoires, and around 10 million of those chains were shared by two or more donors. Raw reads were error-corrected and collapsed into unique sequences with a nearest-neighbor algorithm that merged closely related sequences to remove PCR and sequencing errors. V, D and J gene segments were assigned by aligning CDR3 sequences to IMGT reference sequences. For a sequence to be retained, at least a six-nucleotide match to both a V gene segment and a J gene segment was required. A rearrangement counted as productive if the CDR3 had no stop codons and remained in frame with V and J, and every other rearrangement counted as non-productive. Following IMGT convention, CDR3 was defined as the stretch from the second conserved V-encoded cysteine up to the conserved J-encoded phenylalanine. The earlier analysis of approximately 500 of the donors excluded sequences that lacked an unambiguous match to a single V gene segment. An earlier analysis of over 450 of the donors classified V segments as functional when productive rearrangements were above 56.7% and as segregating when the standard deviation between donors was above 5%. A statistical classification framework was built to diagnose cytomegalovirus status from the catalog of TCR beta chain sequences. In a later analysis, TCR nucleotide sequences were compared against IMGT/GENE-DB human TR gene sequences so that V and J genes could be assigned. Using the TCRdist pipeline, a later analysis assigned CDR3 sequences along with most-parsimonious VDJ recombination scenarios. A later analysis defined each TCR beta chain by its CDR3 amino acid sequence plus V-gene family, and excluded reads lacking a unique V-gene family. In a later analysis, 550 to 650 highly shared, low-generation-probability nucleotide sequences were removed to address suspected cross-contamination and a sequencing artifact. A later analysis calculated a clonal expansion index for each public chain from normalized within-repertoire ranks of inferred template counts. Generation probabilities in a later analysis came from a VDJ recombination model fitted to out-of-frame rearrangements, and those results were checked against IGoR. In a later analysis, TCR-TCR, TCR-HLA and TCR-CMV co-occurrence was scored with hypergeometric tests, and a repertoire-size bias correction was applied to TCR pairs. To estimate false discovery rates, a later analysis permuted the HLA or CMV assignments 20 times. In a later analysis, co-occurring TCRs were grouped with DBSCAN, and TCRdist sequence similarity was added when clustering was performed within HLA-allele-positive subsets. Co-occurrence clustering excluded repertoires with fewer than 30,000 or more than 120,000 public chains, plus five with anomalous nucleotide sharing. In TCRdb, the immuneACCESS table is reduced to in-frame sequences with V and J assigned. These tables do not hold every clone; where another copy was compared, an unresolved V gene accounts for under half, and the others remain unexplained. V and J calls and clone size follow that table, whereas D and trimming were derived from the DNA. This sample comprises some 98,000 clones, around 72% of them detected only once. Of the sample, approximately 10% falls within the top ten clones.

The sample was PBMCs. The clonotype originates from a man aged 18 to 35 in good health and CMV-seropositive.

The CDR3 in this case is CASSYIPDRGNQPQHF. The nucleotides are TGTGCCAGCAGTTACATCCCGGACAGGGGGAATCAGCCCCAGCATTTT. In this chain, TRBV6-5 is recombined with TRBJ1-5, with 10 junctional bases fitting TRBD1. CDR1 MNHEY and CDR2 SVGAGI were looked up in the germline V gene. From cysteine to phenylalanine, the CDR3 is 16 amino acids long. Only the CDR3 DNA is retained, 48 bases long and in frame from the first base. V is trimmed back by 2 bases and J by 4 bases, and the junction contains 5 bases that no gene match accounts for.